The rows below give T cell receptor beta chains drawn from one sample of a study of CD8 T cells in ankylosing spondylitis. TCRdb re-called the 5' RACE reads with MiXCR, one entry per CDR3 protein. This sample has around 250,000 distinct CDR3 sequences, with roughly 10% found just once. Sequencing was performed on blood, either unsorted or a sorted T cell fraction (not recorded which). These receptors originate from a male donor with ankylosing spondylitis or in good health (not recorded which). The CDR3 runs from the conserved cysteine through the conserved F or W. Each record gives: D gene, CDR3 length, V gene, J gene, clone size, CDR3 protein, CDR3 DNA. The D gene is left open where the match is weak. A row's size may be missing; if present it is once, few, many or a size class.

NA	15	TRBV5-1	TRBJ2-2	many	CASSFDGSGTGELFF	TGCGCCAGCAGCTTTGACGGGAGTGGCACCGGGGAGCTGTTTTTT
TRBD1	17	TRBV15	TRBJ2-2	many	CATSRDLQGVSTGELFF	TGTGCCACCAGCAGAGATTTACAGGGGGTGTCCACCGGGGAGCTGTTTTTT
TRBD2	15	TRBV20-1	TRBJ2-3	NA	CSARRATSGRDTQYF	TGCAGTGCTAGACGGGCGACTAGCGGGAGAGATACGCAGTATTTT
TRBD2	14	TRBV20-1	TRBJ2-5	many	CSARAGGGNPLEYF	TGCAGTGCTAGAGCGGGCGGGGGGAATCCTCTCGAATACTTC
NA	13	TRBV6-6	TRBJ2-5	few	CASGQARQETQYF	TGTGCCAGCGGCCAGGCAAGACAAGAGACCCAGTACTTC
NA	14	TRBV12-3/TRBV12-4	TRBJ1-2	many	CASSFRRDFYGYTF	TGTGCCAGCAGTTTTCGTAGGGACTTCTATGGCTACACCTTC
TRBD2	15	TRBV20-1	TRBJ2-5	many	CSAEPGLAGQETQYF	TGCAGTGCTGAGCCGGGACTAGCGGGACAAGAGACCCAGTACTTC
NA	15	TRBV7-2	TRBJ1-6	many	CASSPADRRNSPLHF	TGTGCCAGCAGCCCCGCCGACAGGCGGAATTCACCCCTCCACTTT
NA	16	TRBV5-1	TRBJ1-1	many	CASSRIRAEVDTEAFF	TGCGCCAGCAGCCGCATAAGGGCCGAGGTGGACACTGAAGCTTTCTTT
TRBD1	17	TRBV3-1	TRBJ2-5	many	CASSQDRDRGYQETQYF	TGTGCCAGCAGCCAAGACAGGGACAGGGGATATCAAGAGACCCAGTACTTC
TRBD2	18	TRBV19	TRBJ2-1	few	CASSIRPTSGLRMHEQFF	TGTGCCAGTAGTATCCGACCCACTAGCGGTTTACGAATGCATGAGCAGTTCTTC
TRBD1	14	TRBV7-9	TRBJ2-7	NA	CASSSGTGGGEQYF	TGTGCCAGCAGCTCCGGGACAGGGGGCGGCGAGCAGTACTTC
NA	12	TRBV28	TRBJ1-1	NA	CASSRWASPAFF	TGTGCCAGCAGTAGATGGGCCAGTCCGGCTTTCTTT
NA	14	TRBV29-1	TRBJ2-1	many	CSVTGQSYYNEQFF	TGCAGCGTGACCGGACAGTCCTACTACAATGAGCAGTTCTTC
NA	15	TRBV5-5	TRBJ1-4	many	CASSLGAGSNEKLFF	TGTGCCAGCAGCTTGGGTGCAGGGTCGAATGAAAAACTGTTTTTT
TRBD1	14	TRBV28	TRBJ1-2	many	CASSFSDRVGGYTF	TGTGCCAGCAGTTTCTCCGACAGGGTCGGAGGCTACACCTTC
TRBD1	14	TRBV20-1	TRBJ2-2	many	CSARLTGGTGELFF	TGCAGTGCTAGATTGACAGGGGGGACCGGGGAGCTGTTTTTT
NA	13	TRBV29-1	TRBJ1-2	many	CSVEASGSYGYTF	TGCAGCGTTGAAGCGTCCGGGAGCTATGGCTACACCTTC
TRBD1	12	TRBV12-3/TRBV12-4	TRBJ2-7	many	CASSSGQGEQYF	TGTGCCAGCAGTTCGGGACAGGGAGAGCAGTACTTC
NA	11	TRBV6-5	TRBJ2-7	many	CASSYSSEQYF	TGTGCCAGCAGTTACTCGTCCGAGCAGTACTTC
NA	14	TRBV3-1	TRBJ1-2	many	CASSQVAAVGGYTF	TGTGCCAGCAGCCAAGTGGCGGCGGTTGGGGGCTACACCTTC
TRBD1	15	TRBV5-1	TRBJ1-5	many	CASSQEGTAHQPQHF	TGCGCCAGCAGCCAAGAGGGGACAGCTCATCAGCCCCAGCATTTT
TRBD1	17	TRBV19	TRBJ1-5	many	CASSTGTARYSNQPQHF	TGTGCCAGTAGTACCGGGACAGCAAGATATAGCAATCAGCCCCAGCATTTT
NA	13	TRBV6-5	TRBJ2-7	NA	CASSSGPMVGQYF	TGTGCCAGCAGTTCGGGCCCTATGGTAGGGCAGTACTTC
TRBD2	18	TRBV12-3/TRBV12-4	TRBJ2-2	many	CASSPDGSGRMNTGELFF	TGTGCCAGCAGTCCCGATGGTAGCGGGAGGATGAACACCGGGGAGCTGTTTTTT
NA	14	TRBV5-1	TRBJ2-5	many	CASSLASTQETQYF	TGCGCCAGCAGCTTGGCCTCTACCCAAGAGACCCAGTACTTC
NA	12	TRBV5-8	TRBJ2-1	many	CASSQRDNEQFF	TGTGCCAGCAGCCAGAGAGACAATGAGCAGTTCTTC
NA	13	TRBV29-1	TRBJ1-3	few	CSAGTRSGNTIYF	TGCAGCGCCGGAACACGCTCTGGAAACACCATATATTTT
NA	17	TRBV3-1	TRBJ2-1	few	CASSPKGGRSSYNEQFF	TGTGCCAGCAGCCCCAAGGGGGGGAGGAGCTCCTACAATGAGCAGTTCTTC
TRBD1	13	TRBV20-1	TRBJ1-2	many	CSASGQGIRGYTF	TGCAGTGCTAGTGGACAGGGAATTCGTGGCTACACCTTC
NA	13	TRBV20-1	TRBJ1-1	few	CSAPSPGNTEAFF	TGCAGTGCCCCCTCGCCGGGGAACACTGAAGCTTTCTTT
TRBD2	16	TRBV11-2	TRBJ2-1	many	CASREPGLAGLNEQFF	TGTGCCAGCAGGGAACCGGGACTAGCGGGATTAAATGAGCAGTTCTTC
TRBD2	13	TRBV20-1	TRBJ2-7	many	CSASPDSSGWQYF	TGCAGTGCTAGCCCCGATTCTAGCGGATGGCAGTACTTC
NA	15	TRBV4-2	TRBJ1-6	many	CASSQGTVPTSPLHF	TGTGCCAGCAGCCAAGGGACAGTTCCTACTTCACCCCTCCACTTT
TRBD2	16	TRBV29-1	TRBJ2-1	many	CSVAPQTSGKVNEQFF	TGCAGCGTTGCTCCTCAGACTAGCGGGAAAGTGAATGAGCAGTTCTTC
TRBD1	13	TRBV29-1	TRBJ2-1	many	CSVDPTGISEQFF	TGCAGCGTAGACCCGACAGGGATCAGTGAGCAGTTCTTC
TRBD2	14	TRBV7-9	TRBJ2-7	NA	CASSGLAGGDEQYF	TGTGCGAGTTCCGGACTAGCGGGAGGGGACGAGCAGTACTTC
TRBD2	12	TRBV12-3/TRBV12-4	TRBJ2-3	many	CASSLSGGSQYF	TGTGCCAGCAGTTTGAGCGGGGGGTCGCAGTATTTT
TRBD2	13	TRBV2	TRBJ2-4	NA	CASRRGAKNIQYF	TGTGCCAGCCGGCGGGGGGCCAAAAACATTCAGTACTTC
NA	10	TRBV29-1	TRBJ1-1	many	CSGQNTEAFF	TGCAGCGGACAGAACACTGAAGCTTTCTTT
NA	18	TRBV15	TRBJ2-7	many	CATSREYQIGTGSGEQYF	TGTGCCACCAGCAGAGAGTACCAAATTGGGACGGGCTCGGGGGAGCAGTACTTC
NA	14	TRBV12-3/TRBV12-4	TRBJ2-5	NA	CASRLEGRRRTQYF	TGTGCCAGCAGACTAGAGGGGCGGCGCCGGACCCAGTACTTC
NA	15	TRBV5-5	TRBJ2-1	NA	CASSLESSILNEQFF	TGTGCCAGCAGCTTAGAATCTAGCATCCTCAATGAGCAGTTCTTC
TRBD2	18	TRBV5-1	TRBJ2-7	few	CASSPGGGTLPAGYEQYF	TGCGCCAGCAGCCCGGGCGGGGGTACCCTCCCTGCCGGTTACGAGCAGTACTTC
NA	14	TRBV28	TRBJ1-5	many	CASSLPGNNQPQHF	TGTGCCAGCAGTTTACCGGGGAACAATCAGCCCCAGCATTTT
TRBD1	12	TRBV5-1	TRBJ2-1	many	CASNQQGYEQFF	TGCGCCAGCAACCAACAGGGGTATGAGCAGTTCTTC
NA	15	TRBV6-5	TRBJ2-5	many	CASSYYAGRQETQYF	TGTGCCAGCAGTTACTACGCGGGACGCCAAGAGACCCAGTACTTC
TRBD2	15	TRBV7-3	TRBJ2-1	NA	CASSLTPLAGNEQFF	TGTGCCAGCAGCTTAACCCCCCTAGCGGGCAATGAGCAGTTCTTC
NA	13	TRBV5-1	TRBJ1-2	many	CASSLSGAEGYTF	TGCGCCAGCAGCTTGTCTGGGGCGGAGGGCTACACCTTC